What follows are 28 T cell receptor beta chains derived from one specimen sequenced in a study of T cell responses to AZD1222 COVID-19 vaccine. Profiled with immunoSEQ multiplex PCR; TCRdb holds only in-frame clones, not every one. This sample carries some 110,000 clones, roughly four fifths of them seen once, and the ten largest clones take approximately 9.4%. The starting material was peripheral blood, obtained on day 0 of AZD1222 vaccination. These receptor sequences come from an adult in good health.

The rearrangement links TRBV11-3 to TRBJ2-5, with TRBD2 matching 7 bases. J gave up 3 bases and V 4 bases, and 2 bases lay outside the gene matches. The CDR3 runs 13 residues. Per the germline V gene, CDR1 is SGHNT and CDR2 is YENEEA. Written as DNA, the CDR3 is TGTGCCAGCAGCTGGGGGGGTAAAGAGACCCAGTACTTC. The encoded protein is CASSWGGKETQYF.

V and J are TRBV19 and TRBJ1-5, with 7 bases aligning to TRBD1. The J segment lost 4 bases and the V segment lost 6 bases, leaving 9 bases of the junction unmatched. From germline, CDR1 is LNHDA and CDR2 SQIVND (reference sequence). The CDR3 runs to 15 residues. CDR3 in amino acids: CASSKQGRGNQPQHF. The CDR3 DNA sequence: TGTGCCAGTAGCAAACAGGGGAGAGGGAATCAGCCCCAGCATTTT.

This chain connects TRBV7-9 to TRBJ2-1, with 8 bases lining up with TRBD2. This CDR3 spans 15 amino acids. Germline assignment: CDR1 SEHNR and CDR2 FQNEAQ (reference sequence). The junction had 7 bases not matched to a gene; V was cut back by 5 bases and J by 4 bases. The CDR3 loop is CASSPLAGRYNEQFF. CDR3 coding DNA: TGTGCCAGCAGCCCATTAGCGGGGAGGTACAATGAGCAGTTCTTC.

As DNA, the CDR3 is TGCGCCAGCAGCTTGCCCCGGGGTAGCGGGGGGACAAGAGATACGCAGTATTTT. It yields the protein CASSLPRGSGGTRDTQYF. This chain connects TRBV5-1 to TRBJ2-3, with 10 bases fitting TRBD2. The CDR3 has 18 residues. J gave up 5 bases and V 1 base, and 13 bases lay outside the gene matches. The germline V gene has CDR1 SGHRS and CDR2 YFSETQ. Full variable domain (rest looked up from reference TRBV5-1 and TRBJ2-3): KAGVTQTPRYLIKTRGQQVTLSCSPISGHRSVSWYQQTPGQGLQFLFEYFSETQRNKGNFPGRFSGRQFSNSRSEMNVSTLELGDSALYLCASSLPRGSGGTRDTQYFGPGTRLTVL.

This chain uses TRBV6-5 with TRBJ1-3; D unresolved. The germline V and J ends were trimmed by 2 bases and 4 bases, with 9 bases remaining between them. CDR1 is MNHEY, CDR2 SVGAGI, per germline. The CDR3 contains 14 residues. CDR3 sequence: CASSYGRTGNTIYF. For the CDR3, the DNA is TGTGCCAGCAGTTACGGTCGGACCGGAAACACCATATATTTT.

The rearrangement uses TRBV3-1 (or the pseudogene TRBV3-2) and TRBJ1-1, with a weak D call TRBD1 (6 bases). The V gene lost 0 bases and the J gene lost 6 bases, with 14 bases spanning the gap. This CDR3 has 15 residues. Germline loops: CDR1 LGHDT, CDR2 YNNKEL (reference sequence). The CDR3 protein is CASSQEDQGLSEAFF. The CDR3 DNA sequence: TGTGCCAGCAGCCAAGAAGACCAGGGGCTATCTGAAGCTTTCTTT.

V is TRBV5-1 and J is TRBJ2-7; 7 positions agree with TRBD1. This CDR3 is built from 15 residues. V was clipped by 0 bases and J by 3 bases; unmatched bases: 6. The germline gives CDR1 SGHRS, CDR2 YFSETQ. DNA of the CDR3: TGCGCCAGCAGCTTGGCGACAGGGTCCATCTACGAGCAGTACTTC. Translation: CASSLATGSIYEQYF.

This chain uses TRBV7-6 with TRBJ1-6; D call uncertain. V was pared by 4 bases and J by 9 bases, with 13 bases between. The germline CDR1 and CDR2 sequences are SGHVS and FNYEAQ. The length of the CDR3 is 14 residues. The CDR3 region is CASSSPVPGSPLHF. CDR3 DNA sequence: TGTGCCAGCAGCTCCCCGGTTCCTGGTTCACCCCTCCACTTT.

The rearrangement uses TRBV3-1 (or the pseudogene TRBV3-2) and TRBJ1-1; 8 bases align to TRBD1. The CDR3 is 13 amino acids. The junction had 5 bases not matched to a gene; V was cut back by 4 bases and J by 7 bases. Germline V gene sequence: CDR1 LGHDT, CDR2 YNNKEL (reference sequence). DNA for the CDR3: TGTGCCAGCAGCCCCGGGACAGGTATTGAAGCTTTCTTT. Protein product: CASSPGTGIEAFF.

In its sample, this clone was seen once. The chain combines TRBV6-2 or TRBV6-3 with TRBJ2-1; TRBD2 might be the D (6 bases). Germline lookup yields CDR1 MNHEY and CDR2 SVGEGT. The CDR3 covers 13 residues. The V end was cut by 2 bases, the J end by 8 bases, with 10 bases between. The DNA for the CDR3 is TGTGCCAGCAGTTACGGCGGGGTAGATGAGCAGTTCTTC. It specifies CASSYGGVDEQFF.

This clone was seen a handful of times. V usage is TRBV5-4 and J usage is TRBJ2-1, with 8 nucleotides matching TRBD2. CDR3 length equals 15 residues. Trimming at V came to 0 bases and at J to 5 bases, leaving 4 bases not matched to a gene. Germline loops: CDR1 SGHNT, CDR2 YYREEE (reference sequence). The CDR3 DNA is TGTGCCAGCAGCTTGGGGGTCGGGAGGGACAATGAGCAGTTCTTC. Translated, it gives CASSLGVGRDNEQFF. Based on the CDR3 plus reference TRBV5-4 and TRBJ2-1, the full variable domain is ETGVTQSPTHLIKTRGQQVTLRCSSQSGHNTVSWYQQALGQGPQFIFQYYREEENGRGNFPPRFSGLQFPNYSSELNVNALELDDSALYLCASSLGVGRDNEQFFGPGTRLTVL.

This clone showed up just once. J is TRBJ2-1 and V is TRBV9; 11 bases fit TRBD2. CDR1 is SGDLS and CDR2 is YYNGEE in the germline V gene. The CDR3 has 17 residues. V trimming: 0 bases; J trimming: 8 bases; junction bases outside the gene matches: 10. CDR3 nucleotide sequence: TGTGCCAGCAGCGTAGTGCCTAGCGGGAGGCCACGCTATGAGCAGTTCTTC. Protein product: CASSVVPSGRPRYEQFF.

J is TRBJ1-2 and V is TRBV28; D is possibly TRBD1 (5 bases). The CDR3 covers 13 residues. Trimming took 8 bases from V and 5 from J, leaving 15 bases between them. Per germline, CDR1 MDHEN and CDR2 SYDVKM. The CDR3 spells CASETGTPYGYTF. The CDR3 coding sequence is TGTGCCAGCGAGACCGGGACTCCGTATGGCTACACCTTC.

The rearrangement uses TRBV5-5 and TRBJ1-4; possibly TRBD1 for D (5 bases). Trimming left V 5 bases short and J 3 bases short, with 8 bases between. The germline CDR1 and CDR2 sequences are SGHKS and YYEKEE (reference sequence). This CDR3 comprises 13 residues. DNA of the CDR3: TGTGCCAGCAGTAAGGGGTCTAATGAAAAACTGTTTTTT. This codes for CASSKGSNEKLFF.

Concerning this clone: Since the CDR3 does not end with the conserved phenylalanine or tryptophan, this likely comes from a read error. This sequence joins TRBV30 and TRBJ1-1; D is undetermined. Trimming removed 0 bases from V and 4 bases from J, with 9 bases in between. This CDR3 spans 13 amino acids. From germline, CDR1 is GTSNPN and CDR2 SVGIG (reference sequence). The CDR3 spells CAWSVRRSTEAFL. The DNA for the CDR3 is TGTGCCTGGAGTGTCAGGAGGTCCACTGAAGCTTTCCTT.

CDR3 sequence reads: CASSSQGIGELFF. Written as DNA, the CDR3 is TGTGCCAGCAGCTCGCAGGGAATCGGGGAGCTGTTTTTT. The chain joins TRBV7-8 to TRBJ2-2, with D possibly matching TRBD1 (5 bases). The germline gives CDR1 SGHVS, CDR2 FQNEAQ. The V gene lost 4 bases and the J gene lost 7 bases, with 10 bases spanning the gap. The CDR3 has 13 amino acids.

The chain recombines TRBV29-1 with TRBJ1-5, with no clear D. Looked up from germline, CDR1 is SQVTM and CDR2 is ANQGSEA. CDR3 length: 13 residues. V gave up 4 bases and J gave up 3 bases, with 10 bases separating them. The CDR3 here is CSVAEQPNQPQHF. In DNA form, the CDR3 reads TGCAGCGTTGCTGAACAGCCCAATCAGCCCCAGCATTTT.

The J gene is TRBJ1-6, the V gene TRBV27; D is unclear. CDR3 size: 13 residues. Germline V gene sequence: CDR1 MNHEY, CDR2 SMNVEV (reference sequence). The germline V and J ends were trimmed by 5 bases and 7 bases, with 9 bases remaining between them. The CDR3 is CASSRVPNSPLHF. DNA for the CDR3: TGTGCCAGCAGTCGGGTCCCGAATTCACCCCTCCACTTT.

The V gene is TRBV24-1, the J gene TRBJ1-1; tentatively, D is TRBD1 (6 bases). Per germline, CDR1 KGHDR and CDR2 SFDVKD. V lost 6 bases and J 0 bases, leaving 13 bases between the germline ends. The CDR3 spans 15 residues. The CDR3 sequence is CATSKAGAMNTEAFF. CDR3 DNA: TGTGCCACCAGTAAGGCAGGGGCCATGAACACTGAAGCTTTCTTT.

This chain uses TRBV11-2 with TRBJ2-7; a weak D match, TRBD1 (5 bases). Germline V gives CDR1 SGHAT, CDR2 FQNNGV. The CDR3 length is 17 residues. Trimming stripped 2 bases from V and 5 bases from J, with 22 bases between. CDR3 residues: CASSLRLSGRADHEQYF. The CDR3, as DNA: TGTGCCAGCAGCTTAAGGCTTTCGGGCAGGGCGGACCACGAGCAGTACTTC.

A remark on this clone: One end of the junction fails to match germline, which may point to a read error. The chain links TRBV20-1 to TRBJ2-1; no clear D gene. Germline V gives CDR1 DFQATT, CDR2 SNEGSKA (reference sequence). The length of the CDR3 is 10 residues. CDR3 protein: CGALGNEQFF. CDR3 DNA sequence: TGTGGAGCCTTGGGCAATGAGCAGTTCTTC.

The rearrangement joins TRBV10-3 to TRBJ1-2, with a possible D match to TRBD1 (6 bases). Trimming cost V 0 bases and J 2 bases, with 10 bases left between them. This CDR3 spans 15 amino acids. Germline CDR1 reads ENHRY; CDR2 reads SYGVKD. The CDR3 nucleotides are TGTGCCATCAGTGAGTCGTATAGGGGGAACTATGGCTACACCTTC. Residues: CAISESYRGNYGYTF.

The V call is TRBV7-2, the J call TRBJ1-4; D not certain. CDR3 length: 14 amino acids. Trimming left V 4 bases short and J 3 bases short, with 9 bases between. Germline lookup yields CDR1 SGHTA and CDR2 FQGNSA. CDR3 nucleotides: TGTGCCAGCAGCTCCGGGCGCCCTAATGAAAAACTGTTTTTT. This gives the protein CASSSGRPNEKLFF.

The chain recombines TRBV4-3 with TRBJ2-4, with 8 bases aligning to TRBD1. J lost 0 bases, V lost 0 bases, and 7 bases had no gene match. CDR1 and CDR2 (germline): LGHNA, YSLEER. The CDR3 runs to 18 residues. The chain's CDR3 is CASSQEFPTGEAKNIQYF. The CDR3 region has the DNA TGCGCCAGCAGCCAAGAATTCCCGACAGGGGAAGCCAAAAACATTCAGTACTTC.

This chain links TRBV7-3 with TRBJ2-5; maybe TRBD2 (5 bases). The ends were cut back, 2 bases at V and 4 bases at J, with 14 bases in the middle. The CDR3 consists of 15 residues. Germline values: CDR1 SGHTA, CDR2 FQGTGA. CDR3 DNA sequence: TGTGCCAGCAGCTTATCCCTAGCAGCTGGAGAGACCCAGTACTTC. Amino acids: CASSLSLAAGETQYF.

A few counts support this clone. The rearrangement uses TRBV6-5 and TRBJ2-5; D might be TRBD2 (6 bases). Germline V gene lookup returns CDR1 MNHEY and CDR2 SVGAGI. This CDR3 has 15 amino acids. V shed 5 bases and J shed 2 bases, with 15 bases lying between them. The CDR3 nucleotides are TGTGCCAGCAGTACATTAGCGGTTTCGCAAGAGACCCAGTACTTC. Its protein is CASSTLAVSQETQYF.

The rearrangement uses TRBV28 and TRBJ1-3; D is undetermined. Germline V lookup: CDR1 MDHEN, CDR2 SYDVKM. The CDR3 length is 12 residues. The germline V and J ends were trimmed by 7 bases and 8 bases, with 12 bases remaining between them. This CDR3 is CASNELGDTIYF. In DNA form, the CDR3 reads TGTGCCAGCAACGAATTGGGAGACACCATATATTTT.

The chain is built from TRBV10-3 and TRBJ2-1; 7 bases align to TRBD2. The length of the CDR3 is 15 residues. The J segment lost 6 bases and the V segment lost 6 bases, leaving 11 bases of the junction unmatched. Germline V CDR1 and CDR2: ENHRY, SYGVKD. The CDR3 coding sequence is TGTGCCATCAGGGGAGGGATCCCTTATAGCAATGAGCAGTTCTTC. Its translation is CAIRGGIPYSNEQFF.